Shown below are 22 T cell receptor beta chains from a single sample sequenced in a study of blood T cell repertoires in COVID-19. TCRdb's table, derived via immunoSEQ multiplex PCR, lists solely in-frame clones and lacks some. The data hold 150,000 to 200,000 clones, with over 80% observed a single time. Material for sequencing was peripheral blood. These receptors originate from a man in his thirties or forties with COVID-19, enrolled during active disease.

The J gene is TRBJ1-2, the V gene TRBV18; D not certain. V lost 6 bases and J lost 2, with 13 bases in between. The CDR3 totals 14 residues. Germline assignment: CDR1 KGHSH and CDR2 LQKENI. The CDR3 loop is CASSSGRGNYGYTF. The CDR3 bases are TGTGCCAGCTCGTCCGGACGGGGAAACTATGGCTACACCTTC. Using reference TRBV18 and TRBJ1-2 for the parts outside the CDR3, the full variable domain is NAGVMQNPRHLVRRRGQEARLRCSPMKGHSHVYWYRQLPEEGLKFMVYLQKENIIDESGMPKERFSAEFPKEGPSILRIQQVVRGDSAAYFCASSSGRGNYGYTFGSGTRLTVV.

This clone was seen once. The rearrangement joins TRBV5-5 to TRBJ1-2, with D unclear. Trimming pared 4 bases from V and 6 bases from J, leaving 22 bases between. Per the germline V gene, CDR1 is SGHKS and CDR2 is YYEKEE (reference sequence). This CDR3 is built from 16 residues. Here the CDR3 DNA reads TGTGCCAGCAGCCGCGTGGGGAGGGTACAAGCAGATGGCTACACCTTC. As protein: CASSRVGRVQADGYTF.

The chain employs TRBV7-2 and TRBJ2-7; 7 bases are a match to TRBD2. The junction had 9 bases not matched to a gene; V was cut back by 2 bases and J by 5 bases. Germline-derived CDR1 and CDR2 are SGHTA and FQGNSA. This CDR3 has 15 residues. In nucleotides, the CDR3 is TGTGCCAGCAGCTTATTGGGCGGGAGTATGGACGAGCAGTACTTC. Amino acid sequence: CASSLLGGSMDEQYF.

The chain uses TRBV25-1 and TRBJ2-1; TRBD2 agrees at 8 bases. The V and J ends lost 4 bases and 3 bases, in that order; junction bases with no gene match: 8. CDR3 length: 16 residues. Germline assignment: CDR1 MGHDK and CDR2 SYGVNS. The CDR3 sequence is CASSAASGYNYNEQFF. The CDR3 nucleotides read TGTGCCAGCAGTGCCGCTAGCGGGTACAACTACAATGAGCAGTTCTTC.

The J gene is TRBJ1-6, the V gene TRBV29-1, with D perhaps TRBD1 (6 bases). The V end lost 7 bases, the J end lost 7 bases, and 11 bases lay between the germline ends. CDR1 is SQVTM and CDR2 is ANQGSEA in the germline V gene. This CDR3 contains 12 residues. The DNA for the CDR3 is TGCAGCGCCCGGGACACGAATTCACCCCTCCACTTT. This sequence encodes CSARDTNSPLHF.

The CDR3 spells CASSIVGRGSEKLFF. CDR3 nucleotides: TGTGCCAGTAGTATAGTCGGCAGGGGTAGTGAAAAACTGTTTTTT. The chain combines TRBV19 with TRBJ1-4; a weak D match, TRBD1 (6 bases). The CDR3 length is 15 residues. Per the germline V gene, CDR1 is LNHDA and CDR2 is SQIVND (reference sequence). With 1 base removed from V and 7 bases from J, the gap between germline ends came to 13 bases.

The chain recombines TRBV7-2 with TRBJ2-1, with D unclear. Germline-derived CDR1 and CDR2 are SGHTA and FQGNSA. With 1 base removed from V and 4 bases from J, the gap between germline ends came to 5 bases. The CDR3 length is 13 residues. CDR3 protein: CASSLGAYNEQFF. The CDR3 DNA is TGTGCCAGCAGCTTAGGGGCATACAATGAGCAGTTCTTC.

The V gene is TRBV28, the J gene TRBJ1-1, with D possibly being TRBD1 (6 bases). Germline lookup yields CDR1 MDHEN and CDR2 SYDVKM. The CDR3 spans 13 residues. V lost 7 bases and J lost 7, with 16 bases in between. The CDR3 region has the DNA TGTGCCAGCACCCAGGACAGCCCTTTTGAAGCTTTCTTT. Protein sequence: CASTQDSPFEAFF.

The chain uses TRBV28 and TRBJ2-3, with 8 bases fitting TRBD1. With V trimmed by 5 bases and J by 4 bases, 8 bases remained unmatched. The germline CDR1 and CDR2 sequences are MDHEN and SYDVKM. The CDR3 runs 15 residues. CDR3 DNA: TGTGCCAGCAGTACTACAGGGGGTGGCGCAGATACGCAGTATTTT. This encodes CASSTTGGGADTQYF. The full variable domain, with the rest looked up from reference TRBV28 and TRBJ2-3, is DVKVTQSSRYLVKRTGEKVFLECVQDMDHENMFWYRQDPGLGLRLIYFSYDVKMKEKGDIPEGYSVSREKKERFSLILESASTNQTSMYLCASSTTGGGADTQYFGPGTRLTVL.

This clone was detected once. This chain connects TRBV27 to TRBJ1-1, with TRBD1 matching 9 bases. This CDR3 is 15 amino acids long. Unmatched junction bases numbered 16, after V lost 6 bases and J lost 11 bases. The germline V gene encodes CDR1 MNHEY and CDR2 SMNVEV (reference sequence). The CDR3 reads CASSPWGTGTTGAFF. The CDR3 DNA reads TGTGCCAGCAGCCCATGGGGGACAGGGACCACTGGGGCTTTCTTT.

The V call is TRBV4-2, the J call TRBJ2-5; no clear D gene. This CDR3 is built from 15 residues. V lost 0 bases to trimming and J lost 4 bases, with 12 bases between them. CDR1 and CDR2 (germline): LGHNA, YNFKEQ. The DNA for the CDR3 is TGTGCCAGCAGCCAAGAAGGAAGACTTACAGAGACCCAGTACTTC. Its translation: CASSQEGRLTETQYF.

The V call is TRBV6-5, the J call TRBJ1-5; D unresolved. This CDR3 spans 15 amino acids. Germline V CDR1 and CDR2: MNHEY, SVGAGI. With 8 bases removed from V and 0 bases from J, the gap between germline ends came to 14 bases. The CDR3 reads CASARGDNSNQPQHF. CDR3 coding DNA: TGTGCCAGCGCCCGGGGTGACAATAGCAATCAGCCCCAGCATTTT.

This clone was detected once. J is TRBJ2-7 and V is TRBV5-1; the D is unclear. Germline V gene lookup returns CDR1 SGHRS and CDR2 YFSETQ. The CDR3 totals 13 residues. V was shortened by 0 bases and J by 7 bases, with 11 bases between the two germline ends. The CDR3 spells CASSLEPAGEQYF. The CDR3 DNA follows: TGCGCCAGCAGCTTGGAACCAGCCGGGGAGCAGTACTTC.

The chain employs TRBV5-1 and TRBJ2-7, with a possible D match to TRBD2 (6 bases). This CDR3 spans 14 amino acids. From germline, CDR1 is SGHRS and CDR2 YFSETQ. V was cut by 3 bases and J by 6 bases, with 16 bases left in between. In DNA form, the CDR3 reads TGCGCCAGCAGCTGGAATATGGGGACTGGCGAGCAGTACTTC. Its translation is CASSWNMGTGEQYF.

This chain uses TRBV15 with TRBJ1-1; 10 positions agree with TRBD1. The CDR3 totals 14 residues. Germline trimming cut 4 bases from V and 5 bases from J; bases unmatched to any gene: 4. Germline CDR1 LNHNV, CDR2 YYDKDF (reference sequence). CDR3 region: CATSKDRGRTEAFF. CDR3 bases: TGTGCCACCAGCAAGGACAGGGGGAGAACTGAAGCTTTCTTT. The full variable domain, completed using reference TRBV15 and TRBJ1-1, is DAMVIQNPRYQVTQFGKPVTLSCSQTLNHNVMYWYQQKSSQAPKLLFHYYDKDFNNEADTPDNFQSRRPNTSFCFLDIRSPGLGDTAMYLCATSKDRGRTEAFFGQGTRLTVV.

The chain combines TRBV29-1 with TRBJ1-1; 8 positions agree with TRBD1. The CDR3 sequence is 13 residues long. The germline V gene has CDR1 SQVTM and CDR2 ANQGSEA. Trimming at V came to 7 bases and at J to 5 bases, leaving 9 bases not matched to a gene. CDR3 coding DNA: TGCAGCGGGATTCAGGGGGCGTATACTGAAGCTTTCTTT. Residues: CSGIQGAYTEAFF.

CDR3 bases: TGTGCCAGCAGCTCAGGGCCCAGCAATCAGCCCCAGCATTTT. It codes for CASSSGPSNQPQHF. The chain combines TRBV7-9 with TRBJ1-5; D perhaps matches TRBD1 (5 bases). This CDR3 contains 14 residues. CDR1 is SEHNR and CDR2 is FQNEAQ in the germline V gene (reference sequence). Trimming pared 4 bases from V and 1 base from J, leaving 8 bases between.

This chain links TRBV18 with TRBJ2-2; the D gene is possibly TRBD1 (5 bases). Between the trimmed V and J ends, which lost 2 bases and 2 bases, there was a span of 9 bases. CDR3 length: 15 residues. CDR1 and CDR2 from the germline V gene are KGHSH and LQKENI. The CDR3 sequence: CASSPGAVNTGELFF. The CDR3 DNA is TGTGCCAGCTCACCAGGGGCAGTTAACACCGGGGAGCTGTTTTTT.

CDR3 bases: TGTGCCAGCAGCTTCGGAGGGTGGAACACTGAAGCTTTCTTT. Protein: CASSFGGWNTEAFF. The J gene is TRBJ1-1, the V gene TRBV11-2; D not resolved. The CDR3 extends over 14 amino acids. Trimming left V 3 bases short and J 1 base short, with 9 bases between. Germline lookup yields CDR1 SGHAT and CDR2 FQNNGV.

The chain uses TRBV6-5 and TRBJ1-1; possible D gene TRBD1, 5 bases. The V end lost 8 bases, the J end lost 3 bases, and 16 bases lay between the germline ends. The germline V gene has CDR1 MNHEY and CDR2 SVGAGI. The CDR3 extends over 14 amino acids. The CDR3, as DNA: TGTGCCAGCCGCCCCAGGGCTGGAGACACTGAAGCTTTCTTT. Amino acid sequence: CASRPRAGDTEAFF.

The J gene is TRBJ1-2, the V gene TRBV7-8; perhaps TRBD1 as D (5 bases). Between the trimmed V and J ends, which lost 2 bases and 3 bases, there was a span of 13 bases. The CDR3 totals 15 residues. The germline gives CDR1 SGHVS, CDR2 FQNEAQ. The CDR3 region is CASSLSSGLYYGYTF. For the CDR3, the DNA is TGTGCCAGCAGCTTAAGTTCGGGACTATACTATGGCTACACCTTC. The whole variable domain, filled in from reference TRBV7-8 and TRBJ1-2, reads GAGVSQSPRYKVAKRGQDVALRCDPISGHVSLFWYQQALGQGPEFLTYFQNEAQLDKSGLPSDRFFAERPEGSVSTLKIQRTQQEDSAVYLCASSLSSGLYYGYTFGSGTRLTVV.

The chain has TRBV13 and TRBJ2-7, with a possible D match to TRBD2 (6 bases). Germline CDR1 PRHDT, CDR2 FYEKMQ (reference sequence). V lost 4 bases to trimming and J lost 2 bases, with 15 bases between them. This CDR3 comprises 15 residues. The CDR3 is CASSSGLLRTYEQYF. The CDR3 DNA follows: TGTGCCAGCAGCTCGGGACTTTTACGCACCTACGAGCAGTACTTC. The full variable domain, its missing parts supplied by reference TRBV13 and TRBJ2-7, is AAGVIQSPRHLIKEKRETATLKCYPIPRHDTVYWYQQGPGQDPQFLISFYEKMQSDKGSIPDRFSAQQFSDYHSELNMSSLELGDSALYFCASSSGLLRTYEQYFGPGTRLTVT.